These 2 T cell receptor beta chains were all obtained from the same sample, sequenced in a study of blood T cell repertoires in COVID-19. Profiling relied on immunoSEQ multiplex PCR, and the TCRdb table lists in-frame clones only, not all of them. The repertoire holds approximately 220,000 clones, with 85% as singletons. Source material: peripheral blood. Every receptor here comes from a man aged 45-65 years who had recovered from COVID-19.

This clone was observed a few times. The chain employs TRBV19 and TRBJ2-1; 8 bases agree with TRBD2. V was clipped by 3 bases and J by 8 bases; unmatched bases: 12. Per the germline V gene, CDR1 is LNHDA and CDR2 is SQIVND (reference sequence). The CDR3 runs to 16 residues. CDR3 nucleotide sequence: TGTGCCAGTAGTATTAAGGGACGGGGACTAGTTGATGAGCAGTTCTTC. It specifies CASSIKGRGLVDEQFF.

This chain uses TRBV28 with TRBJ2-1; possibly TRBD1 for D (6 bases). The length of the CDR3 is 15 residues. Germline loops: CDR1 MDHEN, CDR2 SYDVKM. Trimming took 5 bases from V and 14 from J, leaving 25 bases between them. CDR3 amino acids: CASSPTGTLNTWEFF. For the CDR3, the DNA is TGTGCCAGCAGTCCTACCGGGACATTGAATACATGGGAGTTCTTC.